This T cell receptor (beta chain) was sequenced for a study of blood T cell repertoires in COVID-19 (TCRdb year 2020). Context from the whole study: The collaborator samples originated in the United States, Italy and Spain and spanned the acute and convalescent phases of COVID-19. The material from the prospective study consisted of cDNA or gDNA derived from T cells, B-cell-depleted T cells, or PBMCs. The dataset comprised deeply sampled blood TCRbeta repertoires from subjects exposed to, actively infected with, or recovered from COVID-19. The repertoires were released in a freely available public database meant as a resource for research on the immune response to SARS-CoV-2. The samples were drawn from the first 160 participants of the ongoing ImmuneRACE study and from 1,254 subjects provided by 6 global collaborators. Nearly every sample came with metadata listing a de-identified subject ID, COVID-19 status, age in years and sex. Where available, HLA class I and class II types were obtained from metadata supplied by the sample provider rather than from assay-based typing.

Concerning this clone itself: Its antigen remains undetermined. Base qualities are not provided; no much larger clone lies one nucleotide away.

Enrolling through a virtual design, the prospective study's participants ranged in age from roughly 18 to 90 years and lived across some 22 United States geographic areas. Cohort assignment in the prospective study relied on participant-reported clinical history from a screening survey and a study questionnaire. Exposed participants had been in contact, within 2 weeks of entering the study, with a person who had a PCR-confirmed or clinician-diagnosed case of COVID-19. In the prospective study, mobile phlebotomists collected whole blood, serum and a nasopharyngeal or oropharyngeal swab from each participant. Participants in the prospective study had the option to provide additional blood draws and questionnaires over a roughly 2-month period. Prospective study blood samples were shipped either frozen or at room temperature before DNA extraction. Beyond this particular receptor, the publication reports: Clinical and demographic metadata were provided uncurated, with the amount varying by source and participant.

The immunoSEQ Assay, a bias-controlled multiplex PCR, was used to amplify TCRbeta CDR3 regions from genomic DNA. In the authors' own workflow: Nucleated cell counts per sample were estimated from amplification of reference gene primers within the assay. To quantify the absolute abundance of each unique TCRbeta CDR3 rearrangement, sequence reads were collapsed and filtered. For each sample, productive Simpson clonality was calculated by taking the square root of Simpson's diversity index across productive rearrangements. The clones in this table, taken by TCRdb from immuneACCESS, are in-frame only. Not every clone is retained; where verified, under half of the shortfall comes from an unresolved V gene, and the cause of the rest is unknown. The DNA gave D and trimming, while V, J and clone size come from that table. The sample table contains 300,000 to 400,000 clones; only one count was recorded for approximately 81% of them. The top ten hold 1.5% to 2% of the sample.

The sequence was collected from a woman in her twenties or thirties who had been exposed to COVID-19. The sample taken for sequencing was PBMCs or T cells enriched from blood (not recorded which).

DNA sequence: TGCGCCAGCAGCCAGCGCACCAATCCCGGGGAGCTGTTTTTT. Protein translation: CASSQRTNPGELFF. This receptor chain uses TRBV4-3 and TRBJ2-2; no D segment can be confidently identified. V is reduced by 3 bases and J by 6 bases, leaving a spacing of 11 bases between them. The CDR3 measures 14 amino acids from cysteine to phenylalanine. Only the CDR3 portion is preserved as DNA: 42 bases, with reading frame beginning at the first base. The germline V gene encodes CDR1 LGHNA and CDR2 YSLEER.